This paragraph covers one T cell receptor beta chain sequence. The CDR3 runs to 14 residues. Germline trimming cut 4 bases from V and 7 bases from J; bases unmatched to any gene: 4. Germline V CDR1 and CDR2: SNHLY, FYNNEI. The sample belongs to a study of control samples from healthy donors and cancer patients. Assay: immunoSEQ multiplex PCR; the TCRdb copy retains only in-frame clones and omits some. Of 98,000 or so clones in the sample, almost 85% are singletons; the top ten hold about 7%. The clonotype comes from a man aged 18 to 30 in good health. The genes are TRBV2 and TRBJ1-4; 9 bases agree with TRBD1. Material: blood. CDR3 amino acids: CASSVDRGGEKLFF. Here the CDR3 DNA reads TGTGCCAGCAGTGTTGACAGGGGGGGTGAAAAACTGTTTTTT.